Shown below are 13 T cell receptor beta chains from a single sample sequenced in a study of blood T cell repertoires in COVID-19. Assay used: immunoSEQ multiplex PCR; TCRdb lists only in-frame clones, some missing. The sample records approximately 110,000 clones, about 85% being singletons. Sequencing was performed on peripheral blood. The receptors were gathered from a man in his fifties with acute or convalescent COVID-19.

The DNA of the CDR3 is TGTGCCAGCAGCACTCGGGGTTATAATTCACCCCTCCACTTT. This codes for CASSTRGYNSPLHF. This chain connects TRBV6-5 to TRBJ1-6, with unresolved D. Trimming took off 6 bases at V and 4 bases at J, with 10 bases between the two ends. Germline V gene data show CDR1 as MNHEY and CDR2 as SVGAGI. CDR3 length equals 14 residues.

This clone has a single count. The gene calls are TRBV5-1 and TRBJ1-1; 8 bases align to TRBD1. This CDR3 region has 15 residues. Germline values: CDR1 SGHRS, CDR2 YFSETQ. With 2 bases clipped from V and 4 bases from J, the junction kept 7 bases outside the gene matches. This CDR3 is CASSFPGQEGTEAFF. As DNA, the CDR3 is TGCGCCAGCAGCTTTCCGGGACAGGAGGGCACTGAAGCTTTCTTT.

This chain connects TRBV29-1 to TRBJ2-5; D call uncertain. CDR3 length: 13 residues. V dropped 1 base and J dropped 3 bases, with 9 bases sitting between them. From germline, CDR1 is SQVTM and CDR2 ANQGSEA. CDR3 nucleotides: TGCAGCGTTGAAGTTGGCAGAAAAGAGACCCAGTACTTC. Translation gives CSVEVGRKETQYF.

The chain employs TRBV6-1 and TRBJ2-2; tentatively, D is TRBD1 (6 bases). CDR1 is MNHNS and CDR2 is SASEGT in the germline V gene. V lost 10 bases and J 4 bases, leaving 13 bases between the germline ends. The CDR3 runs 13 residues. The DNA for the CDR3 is TGTGCCACCTCTCAGGGGTCCACCGGGGAGCTGTTTTTT. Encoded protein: CATSQGSTGELFF.

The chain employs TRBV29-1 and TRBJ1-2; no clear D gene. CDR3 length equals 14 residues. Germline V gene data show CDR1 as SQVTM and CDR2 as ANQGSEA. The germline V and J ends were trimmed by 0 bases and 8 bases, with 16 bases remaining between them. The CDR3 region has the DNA TGCAGCGTTGAAGATCTTTCGCCGGGGAGCGGCTACACCTTC. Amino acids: CSVEDLSPGSGYTF.

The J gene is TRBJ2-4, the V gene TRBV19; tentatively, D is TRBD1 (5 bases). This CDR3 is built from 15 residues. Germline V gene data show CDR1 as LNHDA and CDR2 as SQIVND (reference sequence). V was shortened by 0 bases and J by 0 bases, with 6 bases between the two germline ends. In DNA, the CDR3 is TGTGCCAGTAGTATAGACAGGGTAGCCAAAAACATTCAGTACTTC. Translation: CASSIDRVAKNIQYF.

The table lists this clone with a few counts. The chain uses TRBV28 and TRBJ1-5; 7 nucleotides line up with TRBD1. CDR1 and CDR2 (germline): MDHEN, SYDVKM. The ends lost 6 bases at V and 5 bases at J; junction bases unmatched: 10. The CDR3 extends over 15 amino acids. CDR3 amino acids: CASRLAGTEYQPQHF. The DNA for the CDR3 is TGTGCCAGCAGACTCGCCGGGACAGAATATCAGCCCCAGCATTTT. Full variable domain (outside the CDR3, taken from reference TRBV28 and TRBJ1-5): DVKVTQSSRYLVKRTGEKVFLECVQDMDHENMFWYRQDPGLGLRLIYFSYDVKMKEKGDIPEGYSVSREKKERFSLILESASTNQTSMYLCASRLAGTEYQPQHFGDGTRLSIL.

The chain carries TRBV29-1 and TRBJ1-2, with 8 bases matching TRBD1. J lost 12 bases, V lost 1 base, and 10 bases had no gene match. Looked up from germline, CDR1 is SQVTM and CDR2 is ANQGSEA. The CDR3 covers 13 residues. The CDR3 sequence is CSVEVRTGYGDTF. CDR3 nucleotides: TGCAGCGTTGAAGTCAGGACAGGGTATGGGGACACCTTC.

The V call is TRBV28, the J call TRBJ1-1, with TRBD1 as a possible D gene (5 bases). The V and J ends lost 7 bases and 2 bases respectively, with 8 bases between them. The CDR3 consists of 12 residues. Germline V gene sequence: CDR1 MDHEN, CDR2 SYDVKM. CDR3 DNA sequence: TGTGCCAGCACCGACAGAAACACTGAAGCTTTCTTT. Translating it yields CASTDRNTEAFF.

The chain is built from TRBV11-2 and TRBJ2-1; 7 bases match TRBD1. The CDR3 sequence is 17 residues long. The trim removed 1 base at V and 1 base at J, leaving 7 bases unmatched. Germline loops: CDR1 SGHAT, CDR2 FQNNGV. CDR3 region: CASSLVLRQGSYNEQFF. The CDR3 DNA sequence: TGTGCCAGCAGCTTAGTTCTGAGACAGGGATCCTACAATGAGCAGTTCTTC.

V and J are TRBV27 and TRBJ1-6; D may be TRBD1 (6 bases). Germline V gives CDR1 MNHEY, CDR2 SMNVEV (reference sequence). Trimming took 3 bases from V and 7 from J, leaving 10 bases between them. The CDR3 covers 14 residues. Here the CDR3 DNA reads TGTGCCAGCAGTTTCGGCCAGGGGAATTCACCCCTCCACTTT. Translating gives CASSFGQGNSPLHF.

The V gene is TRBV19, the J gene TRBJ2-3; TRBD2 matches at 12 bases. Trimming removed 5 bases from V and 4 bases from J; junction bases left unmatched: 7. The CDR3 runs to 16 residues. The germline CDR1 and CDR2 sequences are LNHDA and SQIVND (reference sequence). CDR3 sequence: CASSVGLAGTSDTQYF. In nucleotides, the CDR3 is TGTGCCAGTAGTGTCGGACTAGCGGGGACCTCAGATACGCAGTATTTT.

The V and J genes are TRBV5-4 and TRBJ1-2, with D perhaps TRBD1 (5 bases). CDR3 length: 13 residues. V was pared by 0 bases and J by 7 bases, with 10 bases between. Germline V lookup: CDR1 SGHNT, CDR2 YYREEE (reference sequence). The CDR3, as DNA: TGTGCCAGCAGCTTGGTAGGGGTTTTTGGCTACACCTTC. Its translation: CASSLVGVFGYTF.